The 6 T cell receptor beta chains in this list originate from one sample, sequenced in a study of human T cells and chemical hapten exposure. The time point was: patch test 3, about 24 weeks after DPC sensitization. Treatment reported: therapeutic diphenylcyclopropenone sensitization with weekly scalp DPC. TCRdb reprocessed the RACE reads with MiXCR, giving one entry per CDR3 protein. The sample lists 110,000 or so distinct CDR3 sequences, 30% to 35% seen once, with 2.5% to 3% in the top ten. The specimen comprised whole blood, sampled in connection with sensitization to the hapten diphenylcyclopropenone (DPC). These receptors came from a man in his forties with alopecia areata. Some clones in this sample may be carry-over from other donors' samples.

This sequence joins TRBV7-9 and TRBJ2-1; the D call may be TRBD1 or TRBD2 (5 bases each). The CDR3 contains 16 residues. The germline gives CDR1 SEHNR, CDR2 FQNEAQ (reference sequence). With 4 bases removed from V and 0 bases from J, the gap between germline ends came to 13 bases. The CDR3 region is CASSWDRLRSYNEQFF. The CDR3 DNA is TGTGCCAGCAGCTGGGACCGACTGCGCTCCTACAATGAGCAGTTCTTC.

The chain is built from TRBV5-1 and TRBJ2-7; TRBD1 aligns across 8 bases. Germline V gene data show CDR1 as SGHRS and CDR2 as YFSETQ. The CDR3 contains 14 residues. V lost 4 bases and J lost 1; bases outside the gene matches: 4. The DNA of the CDR3 is TGCGCCAGCAGCAAACAGGGGGTATCCTACGAGCAGTACTTC. It translates to CASSKQGVSYEQYF.

The V gene is TRBV10-3, the J gene TRBJ2-2; the match to TRBD2 covers 10 bases. With V trimmed by 9 bases and J by 2 bases, 3 bases remained unmatched. Germline values: CDR1 ENHRY, CDR2 SYGVKD. This CDR3 is 14 amino acids long. CDR3 in amino acids: CAIWTSGNTGELFF. CDR3 nucleotides: TGTGCCATTTGGACTAGCGGAAACACCGGGGAGCTGTTTTTT.

This clonotype was detected only a few times. DNA of the CDR3: TGCAGCAAAGGCCGACCGGGGGGTGAGCAGTTCTTC. Translated: CSKGRPGGEQFF. The rearrangement uses TRBV29-1 and TRBJ2-1, with 7 nucleotides matching TRBD2. With 8 bases clipped from V and 9 bases from J, the junction kept 10 bases outside the gene matches. CDR3 size: 12 residues. Germline loops: CDR1 SQVTM, CDR2 ANQGSEA.

The rearrangement joins TRBV6-6 to TRBJ2-7, with TRBD2 matching over 9 bases. V was pared by 1 base and J by 0 bases, with 4 bases of the junction left unmatched. The CDR3 spans 16 residues. From germline, CDR1 is MNHNY and CDR2 SVGAGI (reference sequence). CDR3 sequence (DNA): TGTGCCAGCAGTTACTTAGCGGGAGCTCACTCCTACGAGCAGTACGTC. It codes for CASSYLAGAHSYEQYV.

This clonotype occurred once. The chain combines TRBV30 with TRBJ2-3; D not certain. The CDR3 extends over 12 amino acids. V was trimmed by 5 bases and J by 1 base, leaving 7 bases between them. The V gene's germline CDR1 is GTSNPN and CDR2 SVGIG (reference sequence). The CDR3 reads CAWALGTDTQYF. The CDR3 nucleotides read TGTGCCTGGGCGCTAGGCACAGATACGCAGTATTTT.